This T cell receptor beta chain was captured by sequencing in a study of tumor and adjacent non-tumor tissue in lung cancer. Study-wide context: Stage I to III disease affected about ten men and roughly 5 women aged about 31 to 85. Study-wide results and limits: In normal lung, the top 100 clones were significantly more dominant than in tumor. Compared with tumor, normal lung showed significantly lower TCR diversity.

This clonotype was observed at least ten times. The antigen is not known. Three rounds of nested PCR, following a modified ARM-PCR protocol, produced the TCRbeta library. TCRdb called the multiplex PCR reads again in MiXCR, with one record for every CDR3 protein. The sample lists around 100,000 distinct CDR3 sequences, roughly two thirds seen once, with roughly 20% in the top ten. V dropped 3 bases and J dropped 7 bases, with 19 bases sitting between them. The CDR3 is made up of 16 amino acids. CDR1 is DFQATT, CDR2 SNEGSKA, per germline (reference sequence). No cell sorting was done before RNA was extracted from the tissue. This non-tumor lung sample came from over 3 cm beyond the tumor edge.

The rearrangement joins TRBV20-1 to TRBJ1-6; weak D call: TRBD1 (6 bases). Sample: distant non-tumor lung tissue. This receptor was identified in a man aged 25-40 years with non-small cell lung cancer. The CDR3 reads CSARVGGRSFNSPLHF. CDR3 bases: TGCAGTGCTAGGGTTGGGGGCAGGAGTTTCAATTCACCCCTCCACTTT.